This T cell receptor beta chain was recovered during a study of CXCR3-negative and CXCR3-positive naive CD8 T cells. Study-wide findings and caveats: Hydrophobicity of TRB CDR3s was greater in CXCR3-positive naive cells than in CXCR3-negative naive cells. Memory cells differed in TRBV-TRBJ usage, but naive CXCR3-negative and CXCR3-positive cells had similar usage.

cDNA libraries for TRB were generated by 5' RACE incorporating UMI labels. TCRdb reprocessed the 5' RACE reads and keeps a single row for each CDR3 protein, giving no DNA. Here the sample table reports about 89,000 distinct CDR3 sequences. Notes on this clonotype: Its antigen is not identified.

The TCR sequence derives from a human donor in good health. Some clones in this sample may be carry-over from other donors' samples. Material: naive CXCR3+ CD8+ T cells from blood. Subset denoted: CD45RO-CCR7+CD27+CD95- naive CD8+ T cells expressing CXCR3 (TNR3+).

This chain's CDR3 is CATSPRTGGYNEQFF. The chain is built from TRBV15 and TRBJ2-1; TCRdb returns TRBD1, unconfirmable since there is no DNA. Germline lookup yields CDR1 LNHNV and CDR2 YYDKDF (reference sequence). CDR3 length: 15 amino acids.